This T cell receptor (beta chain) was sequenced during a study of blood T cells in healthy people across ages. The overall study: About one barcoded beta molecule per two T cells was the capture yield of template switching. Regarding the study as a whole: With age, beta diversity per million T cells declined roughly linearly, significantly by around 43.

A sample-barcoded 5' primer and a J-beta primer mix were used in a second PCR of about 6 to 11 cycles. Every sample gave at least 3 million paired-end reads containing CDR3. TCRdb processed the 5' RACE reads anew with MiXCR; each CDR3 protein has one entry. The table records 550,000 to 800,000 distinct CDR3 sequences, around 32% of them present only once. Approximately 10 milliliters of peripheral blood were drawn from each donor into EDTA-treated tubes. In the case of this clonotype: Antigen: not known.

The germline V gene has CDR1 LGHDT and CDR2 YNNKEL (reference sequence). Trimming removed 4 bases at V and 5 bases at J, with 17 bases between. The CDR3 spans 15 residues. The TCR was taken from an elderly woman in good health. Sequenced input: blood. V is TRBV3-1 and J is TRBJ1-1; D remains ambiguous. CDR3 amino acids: CASSPRREERTEAFF. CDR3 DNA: TGTGCCAGCAGCCCCCGCCGGGAGGAGAGGACTGAAGCTTTCTTT.